This T cell receptor beta chain was identified during a study of early T cells in non-severe SARS-CoV-2 infection. Only a few counts were recorded for this clonotype. The ends were cut back, 6 bases at V and 9 bases at J, with 9 bases in the middle. CDR1 and CDR2 (germline): DFQATT, SNEGSKA (reference sequence). The CDR3 is 10 residues long. Each single cDNA molecule received a unique molecular identifier. TCRdb itself ran the 5' RACE reads through MiXCR, one entry per CDR3 protein. Of approximately 110,000 distinct CDR3 sequences in the sample, just under 15% were seen once. J is TRBJ1-3 and V is TRBV20-1; D might be TRBD1 (5 bases). The TCR originated in an adult who was a healthcare worker with PCR-confirmed SARS-CoV-2 infection or an uninfected control (not recorded which). Input material: whole blood. Here the CDR3 DNA reads TGCAGTGCCCCGCAGGGCACCATATATTTT. This gives the protein CSAPQGTIYF.